One and the same sample provided the 28 T cell receptor beta chains below, sequenced in a study of CD8+CD57+ T cells in acquired aplastic anemia. All patients picked for sequencing had shown, by flow cytometry, an expansion of CD8+CD57+ cells. Genomic DNA provided the template from which TCR beta VDJ and CDR3 profiles were obtained. From the reads, TCRdb called clonotypes with MiXCR, one entry per CDR3 protein. The sample carries around 200,000 distinct CDR3 sequences, less than 65% recorded once. Sequenced input: sorted CD4+, CD8+, or CD8+CD57+ T cells (not recorded which) from PBMCs. The receptor set was obtained from a human donor with aplastic anemia.

The chain uses TRBV9 and TRBJ2-7, with 7 positions matching TRBD1. The germline CDR1 and CDR2 sequences are SGDLS and YYNGEE. The J segment lost 0 bases and the V segment lost 4 bases, leaving 10 bases of the junction unmatched. The CDR3 loop spans 16 amino acids. The CDR3 nucleotides are TGTGCCAGCAGCCCTTCCGGGACAGACCTCTCCTACGAGCAGTACTTC. It specifies CASSPSGTDLSYEQYF. Supplemented by reference TRBV9 and TRBJ2-7, the full variable domain reads DSGVTQTPKHLITATGQRVTLRCSPRSGDLSVYWYQQSLDQGLQFLIQYYNGEERAKGNILERFSAQQFPDLHSELNLSSLELGDSALYFCASSPSGTDLSYEQYFGPGTRLTVT.

Written as DNA, the CDR3 is TGTGCCATCAGTGACCCTAGCAAAGCTGATACGCAGTATTTT. It yields the protein CAISDPSKADTQYF. The chain links TRBV10-3 to TRBJ2-3; D may be TRBD2 (5 bases). The CDR3 sequence is 14 residues long. The germline gives CDR1 ENHRY, CDR2 SYGVKD. V dropped 3 bases and J dropped 6 bases, with 13 bases sitting between them.

This clonotype came up many times. The J gene is TRBJ2-1, the V gene TRBV5-1; D gene uncertain. Per germline, CDR1 SGHRS and CDR2 YFSETQ. There are 13 residues in the CDR3. The V end was cut by 1 base, the J end by 6 bases, with 8 bases between. CDR3 nucleotides: TGCGCCAGCAGCTTGCCCGCCTTCAATGAGCAGTTCTTC. Amino acids: CASSLPAFNEQFF.

CDR3 DNA sequence: TGTGCCAGCTTGGCAGGGCGGCGTCCCAGCACAGATACGCAGTATTTT. Translation: CASLAGRRPSTDTQYF. The rearrangement links TRBV2 to TRBJ2-3, with D maybe TRBD1 (5 bases). The CDR3 sequence is 16 residues long. Germline CDR1 and CDR2: SNHLY and FYNNEI. The ends were cut back, 8 bases at V and 0 bases at J, with 18 bases in the middle.

The chain is built from TRBV29-1 and TRBJ2-1, with TRBD1 matching 10 bases. This CDR3 contains 15 residues. The junction had 20 bases not matched to a gene; V was cut back by 6 bases and J by 15 bases. Germline V gene data show CDR1 as SQVTM and CDR2 as ANQGSEA. The CDR3 is CSVLTGTGELAGGFF. CDR3 in DNA: TGCAGCGTCCTTACCGGGACAGGGGAACTAGCTGGAGGGTTCTTC.

The chain's CDR3 is CASSWTENTGNTIYF. DNA for the CDR3: TGTGCCAGCAGCTGGACGGAGAACACTGGAAACACCATATATTTT. The rearrangement links TRBV7-9 to TRBJ1-3, with D unresolved. This CDR3 region has 15 residues. V was shortened by 4 bases and J by 2 bases, with 12 bases between the two germline ends. The germline V gene has CDR1 SEHNR and CDR2 FQNEAQ (reference sequence).

This clonotype was observed at least ten times. The gene calls are TRBV4-1 and TRBJ2-7; TRBD1 matches 7 bases. The ends lost 4 bases at V and 6 bases at J; junction bases unmatched: 12. Germline CDR1 is MGHRA and CDR2 is YSYEKL. The CDR3 spans 15 residues. Written as DNA, the CDR3 is TGCGCCAGCAGCCGCCGGACTGACAGGGATGTCGAGCAGTACTTC. Translating gives CASSRRTDRDVEQYF.

This clonotype was picked up one time. This sequence joins TRBV2 and TRBJ1-2; 8 bases map to TRBD1. The ends lost 4 bases at V and 4 bases at J; junction bases unmatched: 5. The CDR3 has 14 amino acids. Germline CDR1 reads SNHLY; CDR2 reads FYNNEI. CDR3 sequence reads: CASSVRDRSYGYTF. DNA of the CDR3: TGTGCCAGCAGTGTACGGGACAGGAGCTATGGCTACACCTTC.

This chain connects TRBV9 to TRBJ2-3; TRBD2 aligns across 7 bases. This CDR3 comprises 16 residues. Germline V CDR1 and CDR2: SGDLS, YYNGEE. Trimming took 0 bases from V and 2 from J; bases not matched to a gene: 6. The CDR3 DNA sequence: TGTGCCAGCAGCGTAGGGGGAGGGACCTACACAGATACGCAGTATTTT. Its translation is CASSVGGGTYTDTQYF.

This sequence joins TRBV20-1 and TRBJ2-7, with D hard to call. This CDR3 spans 14 amino acids. V was shortened by 1 base and J by 0 bases, with 10 bases between the two germline ends. Germline CDR1 is DFQATT and CDR2 is SNEGSKA (reference sequence). This chain's CDR3 is CSARAGSSSYEQYV. DNA of the CDR3: TGCAGTGCTAGAGCTGGGTCCTCCTCCTACGAGCAGTACGTC.

The chain has TRBV5-1 and TRBJ2-3, with D maybe TRBD2 (6 bases). The germline V gene has CDR1 SGHRS and CDR2 YFSETQ. Trimming removed 6 bases at V and 6 bases at J, with 23 bases between. The CDR3 contains 16 residues. The CDR3 loop reads CASKKGLASLGDTQYF. The CDR3 nucleotides read TGCGCCAGCAAAAAGGGGCTAGCGAGCCTCGGGGATACGCAGTATTTT.

A remark on this clonotype: As the CDR3 is not closed by the conserved phenylalanine or tryptophan, this likely results from a read error. This rearrangement joins TRBV24-1 to TRBJ1-1; D uncertain. The germline V gene has CDR1 KGHDR and CDR2 SFDVKD. CDR3 length equals 13 residues. The ends were cut back, 5 bases at V and 0 bases at J, with 6 bases in the middle. The CDR3 DNA reads TGTGCCACCAGTGGCGGGTTGAACACTGAAGCTTTCCTC. Its protein is CATSGGLNTEAFL.

The V call is TRBV19, the J call TRBJ2-5; 8 positions match TRBD1. The ends lost 10 bases at V and 1 base at J; junction bases unmatched: 8. CDR3 length: 14 residues. Per the germline V gene, CDR1 is LNHDA and CDR2 is SQIVND (reference sequence). CDR3 amino acids: CATATGDLQETQYF. The DNA of the CDR3 is TGTGCCACCGCGACAGGGGACCTCCAAGAGACCCAGTACTTC. Full variable domain (remainder filled in from reference TRBV19 and TRBJ2-5): DGGITQSPKYLFRKEGQNVTLSCEQNLNHDAMYWYRQDPGQGLRLIYYSQIVNDFQKGDIAEGYSVSREKKESFPLTVTSAQKNPTAFYLCATATGDLQETQYFGPGTRLLVL.

The chain links TRBV6-1 to TRBJ2-6, with 9 bases identical to TRBD1. Germline V gene sequence: CDR1 MNHNS, CDR2 SASEGT. Losses at the gene ends were 3 bases for V and 3 bases for J; bases not matched to a gene: 9. The CDR3 totals 18 residues. The CDR3 coding sequence is TGTGCCAGCAGTGATTTAGGGGACAGGGAGGTTGGGGCCAACGTCCTGACTTTC. It yields the protein CASSDLGDREVGANVLTF.

Only a few counts were recorded for this clonotype. The chain couples TRBV19 to TRBJ2-1; TRBD2 matches 8 bases. This CDR3 has 15 residues. Germline V gives CDR1 LNHDA, CDR2 SQIVND (reference sequence). Trimming removed 7 bases from V and 6 bases from J; junction bases left unmatched: 11. The CDR3 DNA reads TGTGCCAGTAAAACGTCGGCTAGCGGGTTCAATGAGCAGTTCTTC. It is translated as CASKTSASGFNEQFF.

The CDR3 region has the DNA TGCAGTGCTAGGCGGGGGGCAACTAATGAAAAACTGTTTTTT. Its protein product is CSARRGATNEKLFF. The chain uses TRBV20-1 and TRBJ1-4; a possible D gene is TRBD1 (5 bases). Per germline, CDR1 DFQATT and CDR2 SNEGSKA (reference sequence). Trimming stripped 3 bases from V and 0 bases from J, with 8 bases between. The CDR3 covers 14 residues.

The chain links TRBV29-1 to TRBJ1-6, with D maybe TRBD1 (5 bases). CDR1 is SQVTM, CDR2 ANQGSEA, per germline. V gave up 5 bases and J gave up 9 bases, with 14 bases separating them. The CDR3 has 13 residues. CDR3 sequence (DNA): TGCAGCGTTCGGGACGAGGATAGTTCACCCCTCCACTTT. Encoded protein: CSVRDEDSSPLHF.

This sequence joins TRBV12-3 or TRBV12-4 and TRBJ1-2; no reliable D call. Trimming left V 4 bases short and J 4 bases short, with 13 bases between. The CDR3 extends over 14 amino acids. Here the CDR3 DNA reads TGTGCCAGCAGTTACCGACCGGAAACCTATGGCTACACCTTC. Translation: CASSYRPETYGYTF.

This chain uses TRBV19 with TRBJ1-1; TRBD1 aligns across 8 bases. In germline, CDR1 is LNHDA, CDR2 SQIVND (reference sequence). V trimming: 0 bases; J trimming: 4 bases; junction bases outside the gene matches: 10. The CDR3 spans 17 residues. The CDR3 DNA reads as TGTGCCAGTAGTATAGATCTCGCCAGGGGGCAGGTCACTGAAGCTTTCTTT. As protein: CASSIDLARGQVTEAFF.

The rearrangement links TRBV15 to TRBJ2-7; TRBD1 aligns across 8 bases. With V trimmed by 0 bases and J by 12 bases, 16 bases remained unmatched. The length of the CDR3 is 16 residues. Germline V lookup: CDR1 LNHNV, CDR2 YYDKDF (reference sequence). This CDR3 reads CATSRDGTGGVGQMYF. In nucleotides, the CDR3 is TGTGCCACCAGCAGAGATGGGACAGGTGGTGTCGGTCAGATGTACTTC.

This chain connects TRBV7-9 to TRBJ2-1; a possible D gene is TRBD2 (5 bases). The V and J ends lost 1 base and 0 bases respectively, with 7 bases between them. Germline V CDR1 and CDR2: SEHNR, FQNEAQ (reference sequence). CDR3 length: 15 residues. The CDR3 loop reads CASSLGGLSYNEQFF. DNA of the CDR3: TGTGCCAGCAGCTTAGGAGGGCTCTCCTACAATGAGCAGTTCTTC.

This rearrangement joins TRBV14 to TRBJ1-4, with D possibly TRBD1 on 5 matching bases. The germline V gene encodes CDR1 SGHDN and CDR2 FVKESK. V was cut by 0 bases and J by 7 bases, with 12 bases left in between. The CDR3 runs to 15 residues. This chain's CDR3 is CASSQESGTGEKLFF. In DNA, the CDR3 is TGTGCCAGCAGCCAAGAGTCCGGGACGGGTGAAAAACTGTTTTTT. Looking up the rest from reference TRBV14 and TRBJ1-4 gives the full variable domain: EAGVTQFPSHSVIEKGQTVTLRCDPISGHDNLYWYRRVMGKEIKFLLHFVKESKQDESGMPNNRFLAERTGGTYSTLKVQPAELEDSGVYFCASSQESGTGEKLFFGSGTQLSVL.

The chain uses TRBV5-1 and TRBJ1-5; D gene uncertain. Germline CDR1 reads SGHRS; CDR2 reads YFSETQ. The germline V and J ends were trimmed by 1 base and 0 bases, with 11 bases remaining between them. This CDR3 spans 16 amino acids. The chain's CDR3 is CASSLKTVYSNQPQHF. CDR3 bases: TGCGCCAGCAGCTTGAAGACGGTTTATAGCAATCAGCCCCAGCATTTT.

V is TRBV20-1 and J is TRBJ2-7, with a weak D call TRBD2 (7 bases). The germline V gene encodes CDR1 DFQATT and CDR2 SNEGSKA (reference sequence). The CDR3 consists of 17 residues. Deletions cut 1 base from V and 0 bases from J, with 19 bases between. CDR3 in DNA: TGCAGTGCTAGAGGGAAGTTAGGGGGGGGGTCCTCCTACGAGCAGTACTTC. Translation: CSARGKLGGGSSYEQYF.

This clonotype was seen ten or more times. The chain couples TRBV19 to TRBJ1-2, with D hard to call. Germline V gene sequence: CDR1 LNHDA, CDR2 SQIVND (reference sequence). The V end was cut by 1 base, the J end by 0 bases, with 6 bases between. CDR3 length equals 14 residues. CDR3 loop: CASSIGATNYGYTF. The CDR3 nucleotides are TGTGCCAGTAGTATAGGGGCGACTAACTATGGCTACACCTTC.

The chain joins TRBV7-3 to TRBJ1-1; D is unclear. The CDR3 contains 13 residues. The germline V gene has CDR1 SGHTA and CDR2 FQGTGA. V dropped 3 bases and J dropped 1 base, with 6 bases sitting between them. For the CDR3, the DNA is TGTGCCAGCAGCTTTAATCAGAACACTGAAGCTTTCTTT. It yields the protein CASSFNQNTEAFF.

This clonotype was detected a few times. The V and J genes are TRBV15 and TRBJ2-7; D might be TRBD1 or TRBD2, each matching 5 bases. The CDR3 loop spans 12 amino acids. The germline gives CDR1 LNHNV, CDR2 YYDKDF (reference sequence). The ends were cut back, 5 bases at V and 3 bases at J, with 8 bases in the middle. The CDR3 region is CATSGTSYEQYF. The CDR3 nucleotides are TGTGCCACCAGCGGGACCAGCTACGAGCAGTACTTC.

This clonotype was seen at least ten times. The chain couples TRBV11-2 to TRBJ1-4; D is unresolved. This CDR3 has 12 residues. Germline loops: CDR1 SGHAT, CDR2 FQNNGV. V lost 1 base, J lost 12 bases, and 9 bases lay in between. CDR3 DNA sequence: TGTGCCAGCAGCTTAGTTGGCGTAGAACTGTTTTTT. This translates into CASSLVGVELFF.